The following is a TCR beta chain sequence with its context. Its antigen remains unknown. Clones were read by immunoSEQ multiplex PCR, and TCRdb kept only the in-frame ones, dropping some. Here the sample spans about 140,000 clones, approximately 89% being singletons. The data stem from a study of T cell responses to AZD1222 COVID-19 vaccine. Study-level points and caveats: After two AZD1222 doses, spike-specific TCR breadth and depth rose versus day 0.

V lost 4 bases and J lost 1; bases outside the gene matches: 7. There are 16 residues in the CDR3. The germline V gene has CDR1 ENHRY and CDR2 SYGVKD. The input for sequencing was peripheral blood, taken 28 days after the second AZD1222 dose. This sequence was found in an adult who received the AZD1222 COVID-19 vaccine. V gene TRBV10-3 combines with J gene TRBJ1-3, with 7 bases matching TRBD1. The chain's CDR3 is CAISAQQGLSGNTIYF. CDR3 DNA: TGTGCCATCAGTGCGCAACAGGGGTTATCTGGAAACACCATATATTTT.